These T cell receptor beta chains were read from a single sample in a study of shared clonotypes between healthy human individuals. The assay was immunoSEQ multiplex PCR, and TCRdb's table has in-frame clones only and misses some. The sample shows about half a million clones, approximately 80% of them seen only once. The source material was PBMCs. The receptors originated from a woman aged 40 to 49 in good health. Some clones in this sample may be carry-over from other donors' samples. CDR3s include the opening cysteine and the closing phenylalanine or tryptophan. The order of the fields is clone size, V gene, J gene, D gene, CDR3 protein, CDR3 DNA. The D gene is left open where the match is weak. The size field is filled for only some rows; it gives once, few, many or a size class.

size: .
V: TRBV5-1
J: TRBJ1-1
D: .
CDR3: CASSLRDITEAFF
DNA: TGCGCCAGCAGCTTGAGAGACATCACTGAAGCTTTCTTT

size: .
V: TRBV18
J: TRBJ2-1
D: TRBD1
CDR3: CASSPATGYNEQFF
DNA: TGTGCCAGCTCACCCGCGACAGGGTACAATGAGCAGTTCTTC

size: once
V: TRBV19
J: TRBJ2-3
D: .
CDR3: CASSSQGRVDTQYF
DNA: TGTGCCAGTAGTTCCCAGGGTAGGGTAGATACGCAGTATTTT

size: .
V: TRBV5-1
J: TRBJ2-3
D: TRBD1
CDR3: CASSLEDRVPVDTQYF
DNA: TGCGCCAGCAGCTTGGAAGACAGGGTCCCGGTAGATACGCAGTATTTT

size: .
V: TRBV7-9
J: TRBJ1-3
D: TRBD1
CDR3: CASSPHRGPDSGNTIYF
DNA: TGTGCCAGCAGCCCCCACAGGGGCCCCGACTCTGGAAACACCATATATTTT

size: .
V: TRBV7-2
J: TRBJ1-2
D: .
CDR3: CASSLGPGSELVYGYTF
DNA: TGTGCCAGCAGCTTAGGGCCAGGGTCGGAATTAGTCTATGGCTACACCTTC

size: .
V: TRBV28
J: TRBJ2-7
D: TRBD1
CDR3: CASSLSSGQGYEQYF
DNA: TGTGCCAGCAGTCTATCTTCCGGACAGGGCTACGAGCAGTACTTC

size: few
V: TRBV7-9
J: TRBJ1-4
D: .
CDR3: CASSSRATRNEKLFF
DNA: TGTGCCAGCAGCTCGAGGGCCACCCGTAATGAAAAACTGTTTTTT

size: .
V: TRBV28
J: TRBJ1-2
D: .
CDR3: CASSPAQLISAGYTF
DNA: TGTGCCAGCAGTCCCGCACAACTGATTAGCGCTGGCTACACCTTC

size: few
V: TRBV28
J: TRBJ2-7
D: TRBD2
CDR3: CASSSPSGYYEQYF
DNA: TGTGCCAGCAGCTCCCCTAGCGGCTACTACGAGCAGTACTTC

size: few
V: TRBV7-8
J: TRBJ1-5
D: .
CDR3: CASSLVADQPQHF
DNA: TGTGCCAGCAGCTTAGTGGCTGATCAGCCCCAGCATTTT

size: .
V: TRBV5-4
J: TRBJ2-1
D: .
CDR3: CASSLGTRAGEQFF
DNA: TGTGCCAGCAGCTTGGGGACTCGAGCGGGTGAGCAGTTCTTC

size: .
V: TRBV14
J: TRBJ2-3
D: .
CDR3: CASSHTWTGRTDTQYF
DNA: TGTGCCAGCAGCCATACGTGGACGGGTCGCACAGATACGCAGTATTTT

size: .
V: TRBV9
J: TRBJ2-6
D: .
CDR3: CASSESGANVLTF
DNA: TGTGCCAGCAGCGAGTCTGGGGCCAACGTCCTGACTTTC

size: .
V: TRBV28
J: TRBJ1-2
D: .
CDR3: CASSDRSLNYGYTF
DNA: TGTGCCAGCAGTGACAGGTCTCTGAACTATGGCTACACCTTC

size: few
V: TRBV6-5
J: TRBJ2-2
D: .
CDR3: CASSLRPTGELFF
DNA: TGTGCCAGCAGCTTACGTCCTACCGGGGAGCTGTTTTTT

size: .
V: TRBV7-2
J: TRBJ2-3
D: .
CDR3: CASSLSGTKDTQYF
DNA: TGTGCCAGCAGCTTATCCGGAACGAAAGATACGCAGTATTTT

size: once
V: TRBV7-8
J: TRBJ1-3
D: .
CDR3: CASSPGRTSGNTIYF
DNA: TGTGCCAGCAGCCCGGGACGGACCTCTGGAAACACCATATATTTT

size: .
V: TRBV9
J: TRBJ2-5
D: .
CDR3: CASSVAPENQETQYF
DNA: TGTGCCAGCAGCGTAGCCCCCGAGAACCAAGAGACCCAGTACTTC

size: .
V: TRBV19
J: TRBJ2-7
D: .
CDR3: CASSRAGFAYEQYF
DNA: TGTGCCAGTAGTAGGGCAGGGTTTGCCTACGAGCAGTACTTC

size: .
V: TRBV7-2
J: TRBJ1-2
D: .
CDR3: CASSPQGGSGEGYTF
DNA: TGTGCCAGCAGTCCCCAAGGAGGGTCAGGCGAGGGCTACACCTTC

size: once
V: TRBV5-4
J: TRBJ2-2
D: TRBD2
CDR3: CASSPPGLAGPGELFF
DNA: TGTGCCAGCAGTCCCCCGGGACTAGCGGGTCCCGGGGAGCTGTTTTTT

size: .
V: TRBV28
J: TRBJ1-4
D: .
CDR3: CASSIPTRPDEKLFF
DNA: TGTGCCAGCAGTATCCCCACCCGCCCGGATGAAAAACTGTTTTTT

size: few
V: TRBV5-1
J: TRBJ1-1
D: TRBD1
CDR3: CASSLGQGSTEAFF
DNA: TGCGCCAGCAGCTTGGGACAGGGAAGCACTGAAGCTTTCTTT

size: .
V: TRBV29-1
J: TRBJ2-3
D: .
CDR3: CSVKLPDTDTQYF
DNA: TGCAGCGTTAAACTCCCTGATACAGATACGCAGTATTTT

size: .
V: TRBV18
J: TRBJ1-2
D: .
CDR3: CASSPSELGGVGYGYTF
DNA: TGTGCCAGCTCCCCGTCGGAGTTAGGGGGTGTTGGCTATGGCTACACCTTC

size: .
V: TRBV19
J: TRBJ2-3
D: TRBD1
CDR3: CASSRNSRGSADTQYF
DNA: TGTGCCAGTAGTCGGAACAGCAGGGGGAGTGCAGATACGCAGTATTTT

size: .
V: TRBV28
J: TRBJ1-1
D: .
CDR3: CASSLKFTGHNTEAFF
DNA: TGTGCCAGCAGCCTTAAATTCACAGGACATAACACTGAAGCTTTCTTT

size: many
V: TRBV30
J: TRBJ2-5
D: TRBD2
CDR3: CAWTPGTRPGSEQYF
DNA: TGTGCCTGGACCCCCGGGACTAGGCCCGGTTCGGAGCAGTACTTC

size: once
V: TRBV30
J: TRBJ2-1
D: TRBD1
CDR3: CAWSKGQGYDEQFF
DNA: TGTGCCTGGAGTAAAGGACAGGGATACGATGAGCAGTTCTTC

size: few
V: TRBV7-9
J: TRBJ2-2
D: .
CDR3: CGEGRDTGELFF
DNA: TGTGGTGAGGGACGGGACACCGGGGAGCTGTTTTTT

size: .
V: TRBV6-4
J: TRBJ2-7
D: TRBD2
CDR3: CASSPHPGLAGSSEQYF
DNA: TGTGCCAGCAGCCCCCACCCCGGACTAGCGGGATCCTCCGAGCAGTACTTC

size: .
V: TRBV19
J: TRBJ1-2
D: TRBD1
CDR3: CASSPSDRARGYTF
DNA: TGTGCCAGTAGTCCGTCGGACAGGGCCAGGGGCTACACCTTC

size: once
V: TRBV28
J: TRBJ2-3
D: .
CDR3: CASSLPGVGDTQYF
DNA: TGTGCCAGCAGTTTACCGGGAGTCGGAGATACGCAGTATTTT

size: .
V: TRBV7-9
J: TRBJ1-1
D: .
CDR3: CASSPGRGLGNTEAFF
DNA: TGTGCCAGCAGCCCAGGTCGGGGTTTGGGAAACACTGAAGCTTTCTTT

size: once
V: TRBV6-1
J: TRBJ2-5
D: .
CDR3: CASTLVTGVAETQYF
DNA: TGTGCCAGCACCCTAGTGACGGGAGTAGCGGAGACCCAGTACTTC

size: .
V: TRBV2
J: TRBJ2-3
D: .
CDR3: CASSLSDTQYF
DNA: TGTGCCAGCAGTCTCTCAGATACGCAGTATTTT

size: .
V: TRBV7-8
J: TRBJ2-1
D: .
CDR3: CASRPNRESYNEQFF
DNA: TGTGCCAGCAGACCAAACAGGGAATCCTACAATGAGCAGTTCTTC

size: .
V: TRBV7-2
J: TRBJ2-6
D: .
CDR3: CASSRGGPGANVLTF
DNA: TGTGCCAGCAGCAGAGGAGGCCCTGGGGCCAACGTCCTGACTTTC

size: .
V: TRBV30
J: TRBJ1-1
D: TRBD1
CDR3: CARSARRDRRPEAFF
DNA: TGTGCCCGGAGTGCACGGAGGGACAGGCGGCCTGAAGCTTTCTTT

size: .
V: TRBV6-1
J: TRBJ1-5
D: TRBD1
CDR3: CASSTDRGGQPQHF
DNA: TGTGCCAGCAGTACGGACAGGGGAGGACAGCCCCAGCATTTT

size: .
V: TRBV29-1
J: TRBJ2-5
D: TRBD2
CDR3: CSVELGLAGGETQYF
DNA: TGCAGCGTTGAATTGGGACTAGCGGGAGGAGAGACCCAGTACTTC